The entry below gives a single T cell receptor beta chain sequence along with its context. What it recognizes is unknown. This sample was taken from a study of shared clonotypes between healthy human individuals. Findings of the study overall: Clonotype sharing among donors was expected to depend on sequencing depth.

Sequencing was performed with immunoSEQ multiplex PCR; in TCRdb, only in-frame clones are kept and a portion is missing. This sample has some 2.4 million clones, with 80% to 95% found just once. CDR1 is MGHRA, CDR2 YSYEKL, per germline. This CDR3 comprises 15 residues. The junction had 7 bases not matched to a gene; V was cut back by 1 base and J by 5 bases. Material for sequencing was naive CD4+ T cells from PBMCs. Indicated subset: CD45RA+ positively selected. This receptor was obtained from a man in his late teens or twenties in good health. Some clones in this sample may be carry-over from other donors' samples. The chain couples TRBV4-1 to TRBJ2-7; 8 nucleotides agree with TRBD1. CDR3 loop: CASSQADRGGNEQYF. Here the CDR3 DNA reads TGCGCCAGCAGCCAAGCTGACAGGGGCGGGAACGAGCAGTACTTC.